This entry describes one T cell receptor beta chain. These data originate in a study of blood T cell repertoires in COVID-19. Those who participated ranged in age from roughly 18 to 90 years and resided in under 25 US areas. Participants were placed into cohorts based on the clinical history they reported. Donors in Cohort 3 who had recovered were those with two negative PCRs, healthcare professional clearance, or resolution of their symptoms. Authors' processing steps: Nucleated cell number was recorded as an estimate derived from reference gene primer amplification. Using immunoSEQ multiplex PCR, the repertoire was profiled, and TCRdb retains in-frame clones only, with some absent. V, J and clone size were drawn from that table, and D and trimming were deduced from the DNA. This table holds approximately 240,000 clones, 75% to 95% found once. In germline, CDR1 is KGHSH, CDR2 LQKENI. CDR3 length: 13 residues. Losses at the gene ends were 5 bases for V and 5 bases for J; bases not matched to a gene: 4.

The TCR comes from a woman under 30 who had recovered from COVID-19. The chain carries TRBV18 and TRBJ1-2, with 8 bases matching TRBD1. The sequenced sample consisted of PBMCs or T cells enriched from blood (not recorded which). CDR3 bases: TGTGCCAGCTCAGGTGGACAGGGATATGGCTACACCTTC. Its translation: CASSGGQGYGYTF.